This T cell receptor beta chain appears in the sequencing data of a study of identical twins. This clonotype was counted between two and nine times. The target antigen is unknown. The junction had 5 bases not matched to a gene; V was cut back by 5 bases and J by 4 bases. The germline gives CDR1 SGHNT, CDR2 YENEEA. This CDR3 comprises 15 residues. Regarding the study as a whole: For monozygotic twins, models underestimated out-of-frame TCR alpha sharing.

One entry per CDR3 protein results from TCRdb running MiXCR on the 5' RACE reads. The table has fewer than 350,000 distinct CDR3 sequences, under 9% seen once. Separately, the same data were catalogued under a study of yellow fever vaccine responses in identical twins.

The chain joins TRBV11-3 to TRBJ2-1; 10 bases match TRBD2. The clonotype was recovered from a woman aged 18-29 years in good health. Sequencing was performed on memory (CD45RO+) T cells sorted from blood. In nucleotides, the CDR3 is TGTGCCAGCAGCCAACTAGCGGGGTCTTACAATGAGCAGTTCTTC. Encoded protein: CASSQLAGSYNEQFF.